Many counts were recorded for the clone carrying this T cell receptor beta chain. Other DNA sequences within the sample encode an identical CDR3. This sample is drawn from a study of blood T cell repertoires in COVID-19. Method: immunoSEQ multiplex PCR; TCRdb's copy keeps in-frame clones and lacks some. The sample carries 150,000 to 200,000 clones, roughly 87% recorded once. This receptor was identified in a middle-aged man who had recovered from COVID-19. The specimen sequenced was PBMCs or T cells enriched from blood (not recorded which).

Here the CDR3 DNA reads TGTGCCAGCAGCGTAGGGTCACACAACACTGAAGCTTTCTTT. Amino acids: CASSVGSHNTEAFF. The chain combines TRBV9 with TRBJ1-1; D gene ambiguous. This CDR3 comprises 14 residues. V lost 0 bases to trimming and J lost 2 bases, with 8 bases between them. CDR1 and CDR2 from the germline V gene are SGDLS and YYNGEE.